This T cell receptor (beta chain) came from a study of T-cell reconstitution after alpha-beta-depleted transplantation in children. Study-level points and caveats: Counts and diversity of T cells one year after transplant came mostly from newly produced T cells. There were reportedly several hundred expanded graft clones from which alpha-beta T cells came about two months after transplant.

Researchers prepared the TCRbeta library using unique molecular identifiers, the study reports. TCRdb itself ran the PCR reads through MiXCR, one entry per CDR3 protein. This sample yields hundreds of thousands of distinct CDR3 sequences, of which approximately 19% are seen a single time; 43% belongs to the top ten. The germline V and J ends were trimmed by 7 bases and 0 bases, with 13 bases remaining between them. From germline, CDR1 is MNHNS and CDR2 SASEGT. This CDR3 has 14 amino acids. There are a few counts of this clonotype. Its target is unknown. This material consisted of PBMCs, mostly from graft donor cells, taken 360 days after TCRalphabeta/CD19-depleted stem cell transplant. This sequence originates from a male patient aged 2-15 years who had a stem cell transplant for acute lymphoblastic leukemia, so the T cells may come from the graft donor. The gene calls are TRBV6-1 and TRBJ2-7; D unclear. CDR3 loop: CASTPGWDSYEQYF. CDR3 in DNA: TGTGCCAGCACCCCTGGGTGGGACTCCTACGAGCAGTACTTC.